A single sample is the source of the 5 T cell receptor beta chains below, sequenced in a study of CD8+ T cells in alopecia areata (dated by TCRdb to between 2018 and 2020). Library preparation was by the immunoSEQ multiplex PCR assay. To provide template for TCR sequencing, every sample had RNA extracted and reverse transcribed into cDNA. Held by TCRdb, this immuneACCESS table contains in-frame sequences only and omits some clones. Under half of the omission traces to an unresolved V gene where checked; the cause of the rest is unknown. This sample is represented by roughly 130,000 clones; 58% of them were singletons. 3.5% to 5% of the sample is in the top ten clones. The label giving this sample's time point can be read as: baseline before oral tofacitinib. Sequenced here: CD4+ T cells sorted from blood, sampled at week 0. These receptors originate from a human donor with alopecia areata.

This chain uses TRBV7-9 with TRBJ1-3; D possibly corresponds to TRBD1 (5 bases). V lost 5 bases and J 4 bases, leaving 18 bases between the germline ends. Germline loops: CDR1 SEHNR, CDR2 FQNEAQ (reference sequence). There are 16 residues in the CDR3. CDR3 in amino acids: CASSPSGGRPGNTIYF. The CDR3 DNA reads TGTGCCAGCAGCCCCTCGGGGGGAAGGCCCGGAAACACCATATATTTT.

This chain joins TRBV30 and TRBJ1-2; no clear D. Per the germline V gene, CDR1 is GTSNPN and CDR2 is SVGIG (reference sequence). The CDR3 length is 13 residues. V was trimmed by 1 base and J by 6 bases, leaving 12 bases between them. The CDR3, as DNA: TGTGCCTGGAGTGACCTTTTTAAGGATGGCTACACCTTC. This gives the protein CAWSDLFKDGYTF.

This clone was counted between two and nine times. This rearrangement joins TRBV5-1 to TRBJ2-5; 13 nucleotides line up with TRBD2. Germline V CDR1 and CDR2: SGHRS, YFSETQ. V gave up 2 bases and J gave up 9 bases; unmatched junction bases: 13. The CDR3 length is 17 residues. CDR3 residues: CASSFHSGTSGTRAQYF. DNA of the CDR3: TGCGCCAGCAGCTTCCACTCCGGGACTAGCGGGACGCGGGCCCAGTACTTC.

This chain joins TRBV28 and TRBJ1-2; 8 bases match TRBD1. Germline trimming cut 6 bases from V and 4 bases from J; bases unmatched to any gene: 10. The CDR3 totals 15 residues. CDR1 is MDHEN, CDR2 SYDVKM, per germline. CDR3 sequence reads: CASSSGGRTIYGYTF. The CDR3 DNA reads as TGTGCCAGCAGCTCAGGGGGCCGGACAATCTATGGCTACACCTTC.

The chain joins TRBV5-1 to TRBJ2-7, with TRBD1 identical over 9 bases. Trimming removed 5 bases from V and 7 bases from J; junction bases left unmatched: 7. CDR3 length: 13 residues. CDR1 is SGHRS and CDR2 is YFSETQ in the germline V gene. The CDR3 DNA reads as TGCGCCAGCAGGGACACAGGGGGCGAGGAGCAGTACTTC. As protein: CASRDTGGEEQYF.